The sequence of this T cell receptor (beta chain) was determined in a study of beta chain features in type 1 diabetes. About the study: Patient and healthy donor groups were alike in age, gender and cell yields. Sorted cell examination encompassed approximately 110 million cells across all samples.

Isolated RNA was reverse transcribed in full, so expressed TCRB transcripts were sequenced. Sequenced by immunoSEQ multiplex PCR; TCRdb stores in-frame clones only, minus some. The sample carries roughly 180,000 clones, 7% to 9% recorded once. This clone came up a few times. Antigen specificity is unknown. The germline V gene has CDR1 SGHRS and CDR2 YFSETQ. The CDR3 covers 16 residues. Deletions cut 0 bases from V and 5 bases from J, with 18 bases between. Study-level points and caveats: Patients showed naive, central memory and Treg TCRB repertoires that appeared more similar than those of healthy donors. VDJ junctions from type 1 diabetes patients carried fewer insertions and larger deletions. Shorter TCRB CDR3s, moderately but significantly so, marked every one of the four CD4+ subsets in Type 1 diabetes patients.

V is TRBV5-1 and J is TRBJ2-7, with D possibly being TRBD2 (5 bases). The sequencing sample was made of central memory CD4+ T cells from blood. This receptor was obtained from a young man with type 1 diabetes. Written as DNA, the CDR3 is TGCGCCAGCAGCTTGGGATTAAGAGGGTATAAGGACGAGCAGTACTTC. Its protein product is CASSLGLRGYKDEQYF.